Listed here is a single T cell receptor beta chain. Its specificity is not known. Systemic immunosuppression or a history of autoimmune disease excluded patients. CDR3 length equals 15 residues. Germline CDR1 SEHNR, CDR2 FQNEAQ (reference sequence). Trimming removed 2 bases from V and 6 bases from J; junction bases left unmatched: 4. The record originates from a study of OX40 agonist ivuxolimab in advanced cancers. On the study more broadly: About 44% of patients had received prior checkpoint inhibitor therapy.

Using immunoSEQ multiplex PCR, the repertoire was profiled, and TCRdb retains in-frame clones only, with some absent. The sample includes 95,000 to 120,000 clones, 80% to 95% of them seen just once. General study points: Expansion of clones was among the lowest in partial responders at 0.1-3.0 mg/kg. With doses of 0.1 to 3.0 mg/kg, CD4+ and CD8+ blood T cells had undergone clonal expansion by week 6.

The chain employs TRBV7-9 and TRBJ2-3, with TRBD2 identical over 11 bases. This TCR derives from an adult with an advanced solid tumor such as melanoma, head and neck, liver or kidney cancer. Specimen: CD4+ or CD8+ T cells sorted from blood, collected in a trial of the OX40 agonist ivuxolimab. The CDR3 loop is CASSLTSGSGDTQYF. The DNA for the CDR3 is TGTGCCAGCAGCTTAACTAGCGGGAGTGGGGATACGCAGTATTTT.